The 22 T cell receptor beta chains reported below all come from one sample, sequenced in a study of shared clonotypes between healthy human individuals. TCRdb's table, derived via immunoSEQ multiplex PCR, lists solely in-frame clones and lacks some. The table shows 1 million to 1.3 million clones, with about 84% occurring only once. The sample consisted of memory CD4+ T cells from PBMCs. Stated subset: CD45RA-negative fraction. The origin of the receptors is a man younger than 35 in good health. Some clones in this sample may be carry-over from other donors' samples.

The chain couples TRBV19 to TRBJ2-5, with D uncertain. This CDR3 is 12 amino acids long. The germline V gene has CDR1 LNHDA and CDR2 SQIVND (reference sequence). Trimming removed 2 bases from V and 4 bases from J, with 5 bases in between. The CDR3 loop reads CASSINGETQYF. The CDR3 DNA reads TGTGCCAGTAGTATAAATGGAGAGACCCAGTACTTC.

This clone was counted once. Other nucleotide sequences from this sample produce the same CDR3. The J gene is TRBJ2-5, the V gene TRBV7-3, with D uncertain. Looked up from germline, CDR1 is SGHTA and CDR2 is FQGTGA. V was cut by 5 bases and J by 2 bases, with 9 bases left in between. The CDR3 is 13 amino acids. The DNA for the CDR3 is TGTGCCAGCAGCACCCAACCTCAAGAGACCCAGTACTTC. It yields the protein CASSTQPQETQYF.

This chain links TRBV5-4 with TRBJ1-4; D is ambiguous. Trimming removed 3 bases at V and 0 bases at J, with 9 bases between. This CDR3 comprises 15 residues. CDR1 is SGHNT, CDR2 YYREEE, per germline (reference sequence). The CDR3 is CASSSYTATNEKLFF. The CDR3 DNA follows: TGTGCCAGCAGCTCGTACACAGCAACTAATGAAAAACTGTTTTTT. Complete variable domain (other parts from reference TRBV5-4 and TRBJ1-4): ETGVTQSPTHLIKTRGQQVTLRCSSQSGHNTVSWYQQALGQGPQFIFQYYREEENGRGNFPPRFSGLQFPNYSSELNVNALELDDSALYLCASSSYTATNEKLFFGSGTQLSVL.

The V call is TRBV5-4, the J call TRBJ2-2; 7 nucleotides match TRBD1. Unmatched junction bases numbered 4, after V lost 4 bases and J lost 1 base. Germline loops: CDR1 SGHNT, CDR2 YYREEE (reference sequence). The CDR3 sequence is 15 residues long. Written as DNA, the CDR3 is TGTGCCAGCAGCCCCGGGACAGTGAACACCGGGGAGCTGTTTTTT. Translating it yields CASSPGTVNTGELFF.

This chain links TRBV4-3 with TRBJ2-1, with TRBD2 matching over 8 bases. Trimming took 2 bases from V and 5 from J; bases not matched to a gene: 5. Germline values: CDR1 LGHNA, CDR2 YSLEER. The CDR3 totals 15 residues. The CDR3 here is CASSQRTSTHNEQFF. The CDR3 DNA is TGCGCCAGCAGCCAACGGACTAGCACCCACAATGAGCAGTTCTTC.

This chain uses TRBV27 with TRBJ1-4; no clear D. Between the trimmed V and J ends, which lost 5 bases and 8 bases, there was a span of 18 bases. Looked up from germline, CDR1 is MNHEY and CDR2 is SMNVEV (reference sequence). This CDR3 has 15 residues. CDR3 DNA: TGTGCCAGCAGTCCAAACTCACTGCGGCCCGAAAAACTGTTTTTT. It translates to CASSPNSLRPEKLFF.

The chain uses TRBV15 and TRBJ1-5; D is perhaps TRBD1 (5 bases). Germline assignment: CDR1 LNHNV and CDR2 YYDKDF (reference sequence). The germline V and J ends were trimmed by 1 base and 6 bases, with 10 bases remaining between them. This CDR3 comprises 14 residues. The CDR3 spells CATSRAGGPQPQHF. The CDR3 nucleotides are TGTGCCACCAGCAGAGCCGGGGGTCCTCAGCCCCAGCATTTT. Based on the CDR3 plus reference TRBV15 and TRBJ1-5, the full variable domain is DAMVIQNPRYQVTQFGKPVTLSCSQTLNHNVMYWYQQKSSQAPKLLFHYYDKDFNNEADTPDNFQSRRPNTSFCFLDIRSPGLGDTAMYLCATSRAGGPQPQHFGDGTRLSIL.

The V gene is TRBV7-8, the J gene TRBJ1-6, with a possible D match to TRBD1 (5 bases). The germline CDR1 and CDR2 sequences are SGHVS and FQNEAQ. The CDR3 spans 16 residues. The V end was cut by 4 bases, the J end by 10 bases, with 20 bases between. The CDR3 is CASSSSRQFWKSPLHF. CDR3 sequence (DNA): TGTGCCAGCAGCTCATCCAGACAGTTCTGGAAATCACCCCTCCACTTT. The full variable domain, with the rest looked up from reference TRBV7-8 and TRBJ1-6, is GAGVSQSPRYKVAKRGQDVALRCDPISGHVSLFWYQQALGQGPEFLTYFQNEAQLDKSGLPSDRFFAERPEGSVSTLKIQRTQQEDSAVYLCASSSSRQFWKSPLHFGNGTRLTVT.

Comment on this clone: The same CDR3 arises from other DNA sequences in this sample as well. The chain employs TRBV30 and TRBJ2-2, with 8 nucleotides matching TRBD1. The CDR3 runs 17 residues. From germline, CDR1 is GTSNPN and CDR2 SVGIG (reference sequence). The V gene end was trimmed by 2 bases and the J gene end by 9 bases; junction bases not matched to a gene: 17. The CDR3 protein is CAWSTLTLGQGARELFF. CDR3 bases: TGTGCCTGGAGTACCCTCACATTGGGGCAGGGGGCTCGGGAGCTGTTTTTT.

This clone was observed a single time. This could be a read error, since a much larger clone is one nucleotide away. The CDR3 DNA sequence: TGTGCCAGCAGCCGGACAGGGGACACCGGGGAGCTGTTTTTT. Translated, it gives CASSRTGDTGELFF. The V call is TRBV11-2, the J call TRBJ2-2, with TRBD1 identical over 9 bases. The CDR3 spans 14 residues. The V gene end was trimmed by 5 bases and the J gene end by 3 bases; junction bases not matched to a gene: 1. Germline lookup yields CDR1 SGHAT and CDR2 FQNNGV.

This clone was picked up many times. The same CDR3 arises from other DNA sequences in this sample as well. The chain joins TRBV14 to TRBJ2-7, with 12 bases lining up with TRBD2. The CDR3 contains 22 residues. Per the germline V gene, CDR1 is SGHDN and CDR2 is FVKESK. V was pared by 0 bases and J by 2 bases, with 20 bases of the junction left unmatched. This CDR3 is CASSQELLGPGLAGRRTYEQYF. The CDR3 DNA reads as TGTGCCAGCAGCCAAGAACTATTGGGACCAGGACTAGCGGGAAGAAGGACCTACGAGCAGTACTTC. Variable domain in full (rest from reference TRBV14 and TRBJ2-7): EAGVTQFPSHSVIEKGQTVTLRCDPISGHDNLYWYRRVMGKEIKFLLHFVKESKQDESGMPNNRFLAERTGGTYSTLKVQPAELEDSGVYFCASSQELLGPGLAGRRTYEQYFGPGTRLTVT.

The chain links TRBV2 to TRBJ1-4, with TRBD1 as a possible D gene (5 bases). The CDR3 loop spans 13 amino acids. Trimming cost V 7 bases and J 8 bases, with 14 bases left between them. Germline CDR1 and CDR2: SNHLY and FYNNEI. CDR3 sequence: CASKGSPGEKLFF. For the CDR3, the DNA is TGTGCCAGCAAGGGGTCACCCGGGGAAAAACTGTTTTTT.

V and J are TRBV7-6 and TRBJ1-4, with D possibly matching TRBD1 (5 bases). The CDR3 is 16 residues long. Trimming took off 2 bases at V and 8 bases at J, with 18 bases between the two ends. CDR1 is SGHVS and CDR2 is FNYEAQ in the germline V gene. Here the CDR3 DNA reads TGTGCCAGCAGCTTAAAGGCCCTGGGACCCAGCGAAAAACTGTTTTTT. Amino acid sequence: CASSLKALGPSEKLFF.

The chain carries TRBV28 and TRBJ1-5; TRBD1 is a possible D gene (5 bases). Looked up from germline, CDR1 is MDHEN and CDR2 is SYDVKM. This CDR3 contains 14 residues. Trimming took 9 bases from V and 2 from J, leaving 14 bases between them. The CDR3 DNA is TGTGCCAGTATTCTGCAGGGCCGCAATCAGCCCCAGCATTTT. Its translation is CASILQGRNQPQHF.

The chain couples TRBV7-3 to TRBJ2-1; no firm D call. The V and J ends lost 2 bases and 9 bases respectively, with 8 bases between them. This CDR3 has 12 amino acids. Germline values: CDR1 SGHTA, CDR2 FQGTGA. The CDR3 nucleotides are TGTGCCAGCAGCTTACAATTGTCTGAGCAGTTCTTC. Translated, it gives CASSLQLSEQFF.

The DNA of the CDR3 is TGTGCCAGTAGTATGGTCCCGGGTTTGAACACTGAAGCTTTCTTT. Encoded protein: CASSMVPGLNTEAFF. This rearrangement joins TRBV19 to TRBJ1-1; D remains unclear. The CDR3 spans 15 residues. Germline V gives CDR1 LNHDA, CDR2 SQIVND (reference sequence). V was pared by 3 bases and J by 0 bases, with 11 bases between.

Worth noting for this clone: Possible read error: a much larger clone is one base away. The same CDR3 can be traced to other DNA sequences in this sample. The V and J genes are TRBV7-9 and TRBJ1-4, with 9 bases fitting TRBD1. This CDR3 has 14 residues. Germline assignment: CDR1 SEHNR and CDR2 FQNEAQ (reference sequence). V shed 5 bases and J 8 bases; nucleotides not matched to a gene: 6. Here the CDR3 reads CASSLQGAGEKLFF. The CDR3 DNA reads as TGTGCCAGCAGCCTACAGGGGGCAGGAGAAAAACTGTTTTTT.

The rearrangement uses TRBV28 and TRBJ1-4; the D gene is possibly TRBD1 (5 bases). V shed 6 bases and J shed 8 bases, with 13 bases lying between them. The CDR3 is 13 amino acids. Per the germline V gene, CDR1 is MDHEN and CDR2 is SYDVKM. The CDR3 loop reads CASSPRGREKLFF. In nucleotides, the CDR3 is TGTGCCAGCAGCCCTCGGGGGAGAGAAAAACTGTTTTTT.

This clone has at least ten counts. The chain employs TRBV7-6 and TRBJ1-1; the D gene is possibly TRBD1 (5 bases). The length of the CDR3 is 13 residues. Looked up from germline, CDR1 is SGHVS and CDR2 is FNYEAQ. Trimming shortened V by 3 bases and J by 11 bases, and 16 bases separated the two germline ends. CDR3 residues: CASSLYVQGIAFF. The CDR3, as DNA: TGTGCCAGCAGCTTGTACGTCCAGGGAATTGCTTTCTTT.

The chain has TRBV4-1 and TRBJ2-7; D possibly matches TRBD1 or TRBD2 (5 bases each). The germline V and J ends were trimmed by 2 bases and 3 bases, with 11 bases remaining between them. CDR1 is MGHRA, CDR2 YSYEKL, per germline. This CDR3 region has 14 residues. CDR3 amino acids: CASSQLGRSYEQYF. CDR3 DNA sequence: TGCGCCAGCAGCCAATTGGGACGTAGCTACGAGCAGTACTTC.

This chain uses TRBV7-9 with TRBJ1-1, with 8 bases aligning to TRBD1. CDR3 length: 15 amino acids. The germline V gene has CDR1 SEHNR and CDR2 FQNEAQ (reference sequence). V shed 1 base and J 5 bases; nucleotides not matched to a gene: 6. The CDR3 reads CASSLDGRGRTEAFF. The CDR3 bases are TGTGCCAGCAGCTTAGATGGCAGGGGGCGAACTGAAGCTTTCTTT. Looking up the rest from reference TRBV7-9 and TRBJ1-1 gives the full variable domain: DTGVSQNPRHKITKRGQNVTFRCDPISEHNRLYWYRQTLGQGPEFLTYFQNEAQLEKSRLLSDRFSAERPKGSFSTLEIQRTEQGDSAMYLCASSLDGRGRTEAFFGQGTRLTVV.

The V gene is TRBV20-1, the J gene TRBJ1-5; TRBD1 aligns across 9 bases. This CDR3 is 11 amino acids long. Looked up from germline, CDR1 is DFQATT and CDR2 is SNEGSKA (reference sequence). The V gene end was trimmed by 5 bases and the J gene end by 15 bases; junction bases not matched to a gene: 8. The CDR3 is CSAGTDRGGHF. The CDR3 nucleotides are TGCAGTGCTGGGACGGACAGGGGCGGGCATTTT.